The clone carrying this T cell receptor beta chain has just a few counts. Its specificity is not known. The sample comes from a study of blood T cells in healthy people across ages. Extraction yielded at least 5 micrograms of total RNA per sample. V lost 2 bases and J 5 bases, leaving 14 bases between the germline ends. The CDR3 has 15 residues. Germline V gene data show CDR1 as MDHEN and CDR2 as SYDVKM. Sample-barcoded 5' priming and a J-beta primer mix drove a second PCR of 7 to 11 cycles. Each cDNA was tagged by a template-switch adaptor containing 12 random nucleotides. MiXCR, applied by TCRdb to the 5' RACE reads, yields one record per CDR3 protein. The sample contains hundreds of thousands of distinct CDR3 sequences, roughly 43% of which appear only once. Overall study findings and caveats: CMV infection status of these donors was not known. Fewer expanded clones and more diversity marked long-lived versus aged donors.

The source of this sequence is an elderly man in good health. Sequencing used blood. The rearrangement joins TRBV28 to TRBJ2-3, with D unresolved. CDR3 sequence (DNA): TGTGCCAGCAGTTTAACGGCAACCCAGAAAGATACGCAGTATTTT. Encoded protein: CASSLTATQKDTQYF.